One sample yielded the 4 T cell receptor beta chains listed below, sequenced in a study of blood T cell repertoires in COVID-19. Using immunoSEQ multiplex PCR, the repertoire was profiled, and TCRdb retains in-frame clones only, with some absent. The sample has 150,000 to 200,000 clones, less than 90% seen once. What was sequenced was peripheral blood. The receptor source for this set is an older woman with COVID-19, enrolled during active disease.

CDR3 amino acids: CASGLAFGTQYF. Here the CDR3 DNA reads TGTGCCAGCGGACTGGCATTTGGGACCCAGTACTTC. The chain combines TRBV6-5 with TRBJ2-5, with D perhaps matching TRBD2 (5 bases). Germline assignment: CDR1 MNHEY and CDR2 SVGAGI. The CDR3 loop spans 12 amino acids. Trimming removed 8 bases from V and 7 bases from J, with 14 bases in between.

V usage is TRBV7-8 and J usage is TRBJ1-5; possibly TRBD1 for D (5 bases). Germline CDR1 is SGHVS and CDR2 is FQNEAQ. V lost 5 bases and J lost 3, with 8 bases in between. The CDR3 consists of 13 residues. The CDR3 reads CASSRQINQPQHF. CDR3 in DNA: TGTGCCAGCAGCCGACAGATCAATCAGCCCCAGCATTTT.

CDR3 residues: CASSYTGTGNQPQHF. Here the CDR3 DNA reads TGTGCCAGTAGTTACACCGGGACAGGCAATCAGCCCCAGCATTTT. The chain recombines TRBV19 with TRBJ1-5; 7 nucleotides line up with TRBD1. CDR3 length: 15 residues. V dropped 5 bases and J dropped 2; count of bases not matched to a gene: 6. The germline V gene has CDR1 LNHDA and CDR2 SQIVND (reference sequence).

This clone was counted between two and nine times. The chain carries TRBV6-2 or TRBV6-3 and TRBJ1-4, with unresolved D. The CDR3 totals 16 residues. Trimming left V 2 bases short and J 3 bases short, with 13 bases between. The germline CDR1 and CDR2 sequences are MNHEY and SVGEGT. The CDR3 spells CASSYPSLTPNEKLFF. In DNA, the CDR3 is TGTGCCAGCAGTTACCCGAGCCTAACGCCTAATGAAAAACTGTTTTTT.